Each of the 23 T cell receptor beta chains below was sequenced from the same sample in a study of neoadjuvant anti-PD-1 for oral cavity cancer. Specified time point: after neoadjuvant nivolumab, at surgical resection. Libraries were prepared by immunoSEQ multiplex PCR; TCRdb keeps only in-frame clonotypes and omits some of them. Counted here are tens of thousands of clones, approximately 80% occurring once; the ten biggest clones make up 4% to 5.5%. The source material was PBMCs, sampled after nivolumab (anti-PD-1) treatment. All receptors derive from a person between 40 and 85 years old with oral cavity squamous cell carcinoma.

This clone was observed once. This chain uses TRBV5-4 with TRBJ2-2, with 9 bases fitting TRBD1. Germline lookup yields CDR1 SGHNT and CDR2 YYREEE (reference sequence). Trimming cost V 4 bases and J 7 bases; bases outside gene matches: 8. This CDR3 is 15 amino acids long. CDR3 in amino acids: CASSGGDRDDGELFF. The CDR3 DNA reads as TGTGCCAGCAGCGGAGGGGACAGGGACGACGGGGAGCTGTTTTTT.

V gene TRBV6-1 combines with J gene TRBJ1-2, with TRBD1 as a possible D gene (5 bases). V was clipped by 5 bases and J by 4 bases, with 8 bases between them. The germline V gene encodes CDR1 MNHNS and CDR2 SASEGT. This CDR3 has 12 residues. The CDR3 DNA follows: TGTGCCAGCAGTAGACAGTTCTATGGCTACACCTTC. The encoded protein is CASSRQFYGYTF.

This clone was picked up one time. The chain combines TRBV27 with TRBJ2-7; TRBD2 aligns across 12 bases. Unmatched junction bases numbered 0, after V lost 5 bases and J lost 1 base. This CDR3 spans 14 amino acids. CDR1 is MNHEY and CDR2 is SMNVEV in the germline V gene (reference sequence). The CDR3 protein is CASSTSGRSYEQYF. As DNA, the CDR3 is TGTGCCAGCAGTACTAGCGGGAGGTCCTACGAGCAGTACTTC.

This rearrangement joins TRBV7-4 to TRBJ1-1, with 12 bases lining up with TRBD1. The CDR3 extends over 19 amino acids. The germline CDR1 and CDR2 sequences are SGHVT and SQSDAQ. V gave up 5 bases and J gave up 3 bases; unmatched junction bases: 16. CDR3 loop: CASSLGQGASKRSDTEAFF. The CDR3 DNA is TGTGCCAGCAGCCTGGGACAGGGGGCGAGTAAGCGCTCTGACACTGAAGCTTTCTTT.

The rearrangement joins TRBV7-9 to TRBJ2-3, with a weak D call TRBD2 (6 bases). The germline gives CDR1 SEHNR, CDR2 FQNEAQ (reference sequence). Trimming took off 3 bases at V and 0 bases at J, with 13 bases between the two ends. The CDR3 runs 16 residues. CDR3 loop: CASSLRRGSSTDTQYF. CDR3 nucleotides: TGTGCCAGCAGCTTGCGGCGGGGTTCTAGCACAGATACGCAGTATTTT.

The chain has TRBV27 and TRBJ1-5; D uncertain. In germline, CDR1 is MNHEY, CDR2 SMNVEV (reference sequence). V dropped 2 bases and J dropped 2 bases, with 13 bases sitting between them. The CDR3 contains 16 residues. CDR3 region: CASSLRWVRGNQPQHF. DNA for the CDR3: TGTGCCAGCAGTTTAAGGTGGGTGCGGGGCAATCAGCCCCAGCATTTT.

The chain uses TRBV7-8 and TRBJ1-1; TRBD1 is a possible D gene (5 bases). Trimming left V 3 bases short and J 2 bases short, with 10 bases between. CDR1 SGHVS and CDR2 FQNEAQ come from the germline V gene. This CDR3 has 14 amino acids. CDR3: CASSFSGHNTEAFF. The CDR3 coding sequence is TGTGCCAGCAGCTTTAGTGGACACAACACTGAAGCTTTCTTT.

The rearrangement links TRBV18 to TRBJ2-2, with 12 positions matching TRBD1. V lost 6 bases and J lost 6; bases outside the gene matches: 5. The CDR3 spans 15 residues. Looked up from germline, CDR1 is KGHSH and CDR2 is LQKENI. The CDR3 protein is CASSPGTGGSGELFF. The CDR3 DNA is TGTGCCAGCTCCCCCGGGACAGGGGGCTCCGGGGAGCTGTTTTTT.

The J gene is TRBJ2-5, the V gene TRBV2; no reliable D call. The DNA end lines up better with TRBJ2-7; the J call may be wrong. CDR1 is SNHLY and CDR2 is FYNNEI in the germline V gene. The CDR3 is 12 amino acids. The CDR3 reads CASKVGAYEQYF. The CDR3 coding sequence is TGTGCCAGCAAAGTAGGTGCCTACGAGCAGTACTTC.

The chain links TRBV27 to TRBJ1-1; D might be TRBD1 (5 bases). The CDR3 has 14 residues. The germline V gene encodes CDR1 MNHEY and CDR2 SMNVEV (reference sequence). V was trimmed by 3 bases and J by 1 base, leaving 9 bases between them. The DNA for the CDR3 is TGTGCCAGCAGTTTTCAGGGAAAGAACACTGAAGCTTTCTTT. It specifies CASSFQGKNTEAFF.

This clone turned up a few times. The chain couples TRBV4-1 to TRBJ2-3; D is unresolved. Germline-derived CDR1 and CDR2 are MGHRA and YSYEKL. V shed 6 bases and J shed 2 bases, with 15 bases lying between them. The CDR3 runs to 15 residues. As DNA, the CDR3 is TGCGCCAGCAGTTACGGCCAAATCCCCACAGATACGCAGTATTTT. Protein product: CASSYGQIPTDTQYF.

The chain recombines TRBV12-5 with TRBJ1-1; D gene ambiguous. V was shortened by 5 bases and J by 1 base, with 11 bases between the two germline ends. Per germline, CDR1 LGHNT and CDR2 FRNRAP. CDR3 size: 14 residues. The CDR3 sequence: CASGPETSNTEAFF. CDR3 DNA: TGTGCTAGTGGTCCCGAGACTTCGAACACTGAAGCTTTCTTT.

This rearrangement joins TRBV4-2 to TRBJ1-2; D ambiguous. This CDR3 comprises 14 residues. V was shortened by 5 bases and J by 7 bases, with 17 bases between the two germline ends. Germline V gene data show CDR1 as LGHNA and CDR2 as YNFKEQ. The CDR3 DNA follows: TGTGCCAGCAGCAAGGACCGGGAGGCCAGTGGCTACACCTTC. The encoded protein is CASSKDREASGYTF.

Within the sample, this clone is medium-sized (0.01 to 0.1%). Other DNA sequences in the same sample also yield this CDR3. The chain employs TRBV20-1 and TRBJ1-2; D remains unclear. Trimming cost V 5 bases and J 5 bases, with 6 bases left between them. Per germline, CDR1 DFQATT and CDR2 SNEGSKA (reference sequence). The CDR3 loop spans 10 amino acids. In nucleotides, the CDR3 is TGCAGTGCTTTTCAGTATGGCTACACCTTC. Protein product: CSAFQYGYTF.

The chain employs TRBV5-6 and TRBJ2-4, with D hard to call. Germline V lookup: CDR1 SGHDT, CDR2 YYEEEE. V lost 1 base and J 0 bases, leaving 5 bases between the germline ends. The CDR3 has 14 amino acids. The CDR3, as DNA: TGTGCCAGCAGCTTGTTTCTAGCCAAAAACATTCAGTACTTC. This translates into CASSLFLAKNIQYF. The full variable domain, with the rest looked up from reference TRBV5-6 and TRBJ2-4, is DAGVTQSPTHLIKTRGQQVTLRCSPKSGHDTVSWYQQALGQGPQFIFQYYEEEERQRGNFPDRFSGHQFPNYSSELNVNALLLGDSALYLCASSLFLAKNIQYFGAGTRLSVL.

The chain uses TRBV14 and TRBJ1-1; no firm D call. Deletions cut 4 bases from V and 0 bases from J, with 15 bases between. CDR1 SGHDN and CDR2 FVKESK come from the germline V gene. This CDR3 contains 16 residues. As DNA, the CDR3 is TGTGCCAGCAGCCTTCGTACCCGGGTTTTGAACACTGAAGCTTTCTTT. It specifies CASSLRTRVLNTEAFF.

CDR3 region: CASSTGLAGGSEQFF. The CDR3 bases are TGTGCCAGCAGCACGGGACTAGCGGGGGGCAGTGAGCAGTTCTTC. V is TRBV7-2 and J is TRBJ2-1; 15 nucleotides line up with TRBD2. V was clipped by 5 bases and J by 9 bases; unmatched bases: 5. The CDR3 has 15 residues. The germline CDR1 and CDR2 sequences are SGHTA and FQGNSA.

The V and J genes are TRBV7-9 and TRBJ2-7; weak D call: TRBD1 (5 bases). Germline loops: CDR1 SEHNR, CDR2 FQNEAQ (reference sequence). CDR3 length: 15 amino acids. Deletions cut 3 bases from V and 5 bases from J, with 17 bases between. CDR3 loop: CASSFPDASGHEQYF. CDR3 nucleotides: TGTGCCAGCAGCTTCCCGGACGCCTCAGGGCACGAGCAGTACTTC.

This clone is medium-sized by share. The chain has TRBV19 and TRBJ1-1; perhaps TRBD1 as D (5 bases). With 3 bases removed from V and 3 bases from J, the gap between germline ends came to 11 bases. The CDR3 has 14 amino acids. CDR1 LNHDA and CDR2 SQIVND come from the germline V gene (reference sequence). The CDR3 DNA follows: TGTGCCAGTAGTATGTCCGGGGCGTACACTGAAGCTTTCTTT. The encoded protein is CASSMSGAYTEAFF.

The genes are TRBV7-6 and TRBJ2-7; D uncertain. The CDR3 is 14 residues long. Germline V gene lookup returns CDR1 SGHVS and CDR2 FNYEAQ. V was cut by 2 bases and J by 4 bases, with 12 bases left in between. CDR3 protein: CASSLNAISYEQYF. DNA of the CDR3: TGTGCCAGCAGCTTAAACGCGATTTCGTACGAGCAGTACTTC.

This chain links TRBV14 with TRBJ2-7; no reliable D call. Trimming took off 6 bases at V and 4 bases at J, with 13 bases between the two ends. The CDR3 sequence is 13 residues long. Germline loops: CDR1 SGHDN, CDR2 FVKESK. The CDR3 coding sequence is TGTGCCAGCAGTCTTTCTCCCCCTTACGAGCAGTACTTC. This sequence encodes CASSLSPPYEQYF.

This rearrangement joins TRBV29-1 to TRBJ2-1; 13 bases line up with TRBD2. CDR1 SQVTM and CDR2 ANQGSEA come from the germline V gene. The CDR3 is made up of 18 amino acids. V lost 4 bases to trimming and J lost 2 bases; unmatched junction nucleotides: 11. The CDR3, as DNA: TGCAGCGTTGCCCCAGCGGGACTAGCGGGACTACCCTACAATGAGCAGTTCTTC. This gives the protein CSVAPAGLAGLPYNEQFF.

The genes are TRBV12-5 and TRBJ2-2, with D perhaps being TRBD1 or TRBD2 (5 bases each). Trimming took off 6 bases at V and 2 bases at J, with 10 bases between the two ends. CDR3 size: 14 residues. Looked up from germline, CDR1 is LGHNT and CDR2 is FRNRAP. The DNA for the CDR3 is TGTGCTAGTGGCACCGGGGCCAACACCGGGGAGCTGTTTTTT. Translated, it gives CASGTGANTGELFF. The whole variable domain, remainder taken from reference TRBV12-5 and TRBJ2-2, is DARVTQTPRHKVTEMGQEVTMRCQPILGHNTVFWYRQTMMQGLELLAYFRNRAPLDDSGMPKDRFSAEMPDATLATLKIQPSEPRDSAVYFCASGTGANTGELFFGEGSRLTVL.